The 10 T cell receptor beta chains below were found in one sample sequenced in a study of OX40 agonist ivuxolimab in advanced cancers. Generated by immunoSEQ multiplex PCR, the TCRdb table keeps only in-frame clones and is missing some. This sample has 30,000 to 45,000 clones, with 88% found just once. Sequenced here: CD4+ or CD8+ T cells sorted from blood, sampled in a trial of the OX40 agonist ivuxolimab. Receptor source: an adult with an advanced solid tumor such as melanoma, head and neck, liver or kidney cancer.

The chain is built from TRBV4-1 and TRBJ2-7; TRBD1 matches 9 bases. The junction had 5 bases not matched to a gene; V was cut back by 4 bases and J by 1 base. CDR1 MGHRA and CDR2 YSYEKL come from the germline V gene. The CDR3 sequence is 15 residues long. The CDR3 nucleotides are TGCGCCAGCAGCCCACGACAGGGGGTATCCTACGAGCAGTACTTC. The encoded protein is CASSPRQGVSYEQYF.

The genes are TRBV11-1 and TRBJ2-2; D is possibly TRBD1 (6 bases). Germline V gene data show CDR1 as SGHAT and CDR2 as FQDESV (reference sequence). The V end lost 3 bases, the J end lost 3 bases, and 17 bases lay between the germline ends. The CDR3 consists of 17 residues. The CDR3 is CASSLVRGSPDTGELFF. The CDR3 DNA reads TGTGCCAGCAGCTTGGTCAGGGGATCCCCCGACACCGGGGAGCTGTTTTTT.

This chain connects TRBV6-1 to TRBJ2-4, with 10 bases identical to TRBD2. The length of the CDR3 is 18 residues. J gave up 0 bases and V 2 bases, and 7 bases lay outside the gene matches. From germline, CDR1 is MNHNS and CDR2 SASEGT. This CDR3 is CASSERGAGGVAKNIQYF. As DNA, the CDR3 is TGTGCCAGCAGTGAACGGGGAGCGGGGGGGGTAGCCAAAAACATTCAGTACTTC.

V and J are TRBV10-3 and TRBJ2-3; perhaps D is TRBD1 or TRBD2 (5 bases each). The CDR3 covers 13 residues. Deletions cut 5 bases from V and 2 bases from J, with 8 bases between. Per germline, CDR1 ENHRY and CDR2 SYGVKD. The CDR3 loop reads CAISKGTTDTQYF. The CDR3, as DNA: TGTGCCATCAGTAAAGGGACCACAGATACGCAGTATTTT.

The rearrangement uses TRBV18 and TRBJ1-2, with D uncertain. V dropped 3 bases and J dropped 1 base, with 9 bases sitting between them. CDR3 length: 14 amino acids. CDR1 and CDR2 (germline): KGHSH, LQKENI. CDR3 DNA sequence: TGTGCCAGCTCACCGGCCGGATTTAACTATGGCTACACCTTC. Amino acids: CASSPAGFNYGYTF.

The CDR3 is CASSLRLAGDTQYF. In DNA form, the CDR3 reads TGCGCCAGCAGCTTGAGACTAGCGGGAGATACGCAGTATTTT. The V and J genes are TRBV5-1 and TRBJ2-3; TRBD2 matches at 10 bases. Germline V gene data show CDR1 as SGHRS and CDR2 as YFSETQ. This CDR3 is built from 14 residues. Trimming removed 1 base from V and 5 bases from J; junction bases left unmatched: 1.

The J gene is TRBJ2-7, the V gene TRBV28; TRBD1 aligns across 10 bases. The V gene end was trimmed by 5 bases and the J gene end by 2 bases; junction bases not matched to a gene: 6. Germline V gene sequence: CDR1 MDHEN, CDR2 SYDVKM. The CDR3 sequence is 15 residues long. The CDR3 sequence is CASSRPGTGAYEQYF. The CDR3 coding sequence is TGTGCCAGCAGTAGACCCGGGACAGGGGCCTACGAGCAGTACTTC.

The chain uses TRBV28 and TRBJ2-7, with D hard to call. Germline loops: CDR1 MDHEN, CDR2 SYDVKM. V lost 0 bases and J 4 bases, leaving 19 bases between the germline ends. The CDR3 contains 17 residues. CDR3 in amino acids: CASSLWDYGKKPYEQYF. CDR3 bases: TGTGCCAGCAGTTTATGGGATTATGGTAAGAAGCCGTACGAGCAGTACTTC.

The genes are TRBV11-2 and TRBJ2-7, with 9 positions matching TRBD1. This CDR3 spans 12 amino acids. Germline loops: CDR1 SGHAT, CDR2 FQNNGV. The junction had 1 base not matched to a gene; V was cut back by 6 bases and J by 4 bases. The CDR3 spells CASRTGGYEQYF. In nucleotides, the CDR3 is TGTGCCAGCAGGACAGGGGGTTACGAGCAGTACTTC.

V and J are TRBV6-1 and TRBJ1-1, with TRBD1 matching 7 bases. Germline lookup yields CDR1 MNHNS and CDR2 SASEGT. V dropped 2 bases and J dropped 8; count of bases not matched to a gene: 5. This CDR3 contains 13 residues. CDR3 residues: CASSETGDAEAFF. The CDR3 DNA follows: TGTGCCAGCAGTGAAACAGGGGACGCGGAAGCTTTCTTT.